The text below deals with one T cell receptor beta chain. Its antigen is undetermined. A much more abundant neighbour one base away suggests this may be a read error. The sample belongs to a study of human T cells and chemical hapten exposure. Overall study: The patients, most of them female, presented with alopecia areata, totalis or universalis.

TCRdb reprocessed the RACE reads via MiXCR and lists one record per CDR3 protein. The top ten hold under 3% of the sample, which has about 380,000 distinct CDR3 sequences, more than 4.5% seen once. Whole-study results and caveats: The formation of large CDR3 similarity clusters by expanded TCRs significantly exceeded that of controls.

Documented time point: patch test 1, 2 weeks after DPC sensitization. Documented treatment: therapeutic diphenylcyclopropenone sensitization with weekly scalp DPC. The CDR3 has 16 amino acids. The germline V gene has CDR1 SGHTA and CDR2 FQGNSA. The chain recombines TRBV7-2 with TRBJ2-1, with TRBD2 matching over 10 bases. The receptor was isolated from a woman aged 50 to 60 with alopecia areata. Some clones in this sample may be carry-over from other donors' samples. The specimen was whole blood, collected in connection with sensitization to the hapten diphenylcyclopropenone (DPC). The CDR3 nucleotides are TGTGCCAGCAGCCTCCAGCCTAGCGGGGGAAACAATGAGCAGGTCTTC. It specifies CASSLQPSGGNNEQVF.